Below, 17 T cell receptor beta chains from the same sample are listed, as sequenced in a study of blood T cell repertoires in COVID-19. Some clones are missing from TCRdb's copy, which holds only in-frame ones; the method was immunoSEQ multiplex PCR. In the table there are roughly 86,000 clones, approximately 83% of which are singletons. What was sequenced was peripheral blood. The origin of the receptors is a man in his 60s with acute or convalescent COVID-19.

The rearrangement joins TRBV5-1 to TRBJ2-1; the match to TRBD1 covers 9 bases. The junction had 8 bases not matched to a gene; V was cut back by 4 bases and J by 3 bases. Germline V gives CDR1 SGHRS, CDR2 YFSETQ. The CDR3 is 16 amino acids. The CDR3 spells CASSPRQGGVYNEQFF. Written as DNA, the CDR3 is TGCGCCAGCAGCCCGAGACAGGGGGGAGTCTACAATGAGCAGTTCTTC.

The CDR3 DNA reads TGTGCCAGCAGAATCACAGGCACAGATACGCAGTATTTT. Its translation is CASRITGTDTQYF. The rearrangement joins TRBV27 to TRBJ2-3; D is ambiguous. Trimming removed 6 bases at V and 1 base at J, with 8 bases between. Germline V CDR1 and CDR2: MNHEY, SMNVEV (reference sequence). CDR3 length: 13 amino acids.

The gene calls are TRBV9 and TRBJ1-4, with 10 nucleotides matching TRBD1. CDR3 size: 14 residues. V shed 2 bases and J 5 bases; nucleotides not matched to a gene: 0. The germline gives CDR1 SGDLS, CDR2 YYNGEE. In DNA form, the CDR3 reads TGTGCCAGCAGCGTGGGACAGGGGAATGAAAAACTGTTTTTT. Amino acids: CASSVGQGNEKLFF.

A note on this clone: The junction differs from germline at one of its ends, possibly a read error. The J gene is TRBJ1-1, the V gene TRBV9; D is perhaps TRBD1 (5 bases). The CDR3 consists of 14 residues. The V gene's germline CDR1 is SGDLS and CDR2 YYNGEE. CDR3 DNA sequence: TGTGCTAGCAGCCCTACGGGACTTTCCACTGAAGCTTTCTTT. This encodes CASSPTGLSTEAFF.

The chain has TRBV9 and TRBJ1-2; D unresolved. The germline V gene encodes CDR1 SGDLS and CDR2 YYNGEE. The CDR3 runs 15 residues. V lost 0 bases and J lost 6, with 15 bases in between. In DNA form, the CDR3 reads TGTGCCAGCAGCGTAGAGGGAGCAGGTTGGGATGGCTACACCTTC. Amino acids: CASSVEGAGWDGYTF.

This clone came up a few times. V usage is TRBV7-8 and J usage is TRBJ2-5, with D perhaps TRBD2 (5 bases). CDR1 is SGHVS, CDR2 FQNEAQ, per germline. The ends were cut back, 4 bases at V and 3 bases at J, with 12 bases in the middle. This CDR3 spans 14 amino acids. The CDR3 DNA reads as TGTGCCAGCAGCTCCGGAGGCGCAGAAGAGACCCAGTACTTC. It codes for CASSSGGAEETQYF.

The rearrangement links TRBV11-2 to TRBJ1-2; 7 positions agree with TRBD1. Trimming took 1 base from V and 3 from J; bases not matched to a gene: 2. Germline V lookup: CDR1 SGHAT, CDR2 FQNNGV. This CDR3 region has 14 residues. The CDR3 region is CASSLGGTDYGYTF. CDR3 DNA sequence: TGTGCCAGCAGCTTAGGGGGGACAGACTATGGCTACACCTTC.

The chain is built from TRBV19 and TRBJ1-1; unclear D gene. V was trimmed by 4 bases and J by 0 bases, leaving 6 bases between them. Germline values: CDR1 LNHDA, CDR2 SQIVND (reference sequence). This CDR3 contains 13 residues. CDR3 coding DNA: TGTGCCAGTAGTACGGGTCTGAACACTGAAGCTTTCTTT. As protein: CASSTGLNTEAFF.

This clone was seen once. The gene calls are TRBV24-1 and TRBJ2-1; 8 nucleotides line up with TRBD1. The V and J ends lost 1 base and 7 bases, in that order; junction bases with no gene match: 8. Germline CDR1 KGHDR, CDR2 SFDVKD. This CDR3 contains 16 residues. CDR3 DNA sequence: TGTGCCACCAGTGATTTTCAAGACAGGGGTGAGAATGAGCAGTTCTTC. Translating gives CATSDFQDRGENEQFF.

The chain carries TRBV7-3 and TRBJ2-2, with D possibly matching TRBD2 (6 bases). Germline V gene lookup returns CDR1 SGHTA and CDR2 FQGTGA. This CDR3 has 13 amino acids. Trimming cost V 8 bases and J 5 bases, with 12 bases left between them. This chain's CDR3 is CASGGVATGELFF. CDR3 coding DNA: TGTGCCAGCGGAGGGGTTGCGACCGGGGAGCTGTTTTTT.

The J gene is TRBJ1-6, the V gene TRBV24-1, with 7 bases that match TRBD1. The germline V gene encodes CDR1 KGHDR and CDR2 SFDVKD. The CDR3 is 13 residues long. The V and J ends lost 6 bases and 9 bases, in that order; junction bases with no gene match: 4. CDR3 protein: CATSHTGVSPLHF. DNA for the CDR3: TGTGCCACCAGTCATACAGGGGTTTCACCCCTCCACTTT.

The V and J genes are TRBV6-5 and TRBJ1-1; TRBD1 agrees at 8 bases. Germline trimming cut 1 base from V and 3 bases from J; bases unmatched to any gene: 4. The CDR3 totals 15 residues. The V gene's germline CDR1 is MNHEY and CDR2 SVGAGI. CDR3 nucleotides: TGTGCCAGCAGTTACTTTATGGGACAGGACACTGAAGCTTTCTTT. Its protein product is CASSYFMGQDTEAFF.

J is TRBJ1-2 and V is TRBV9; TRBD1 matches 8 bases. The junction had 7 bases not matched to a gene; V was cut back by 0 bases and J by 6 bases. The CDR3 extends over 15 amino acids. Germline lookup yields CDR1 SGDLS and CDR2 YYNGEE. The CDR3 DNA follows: TGTGCCAGCAGCGTAGGTGGGGCAGGGGGCGATGGCTACACCTTC. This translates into CASSVGGAGGDGYTF. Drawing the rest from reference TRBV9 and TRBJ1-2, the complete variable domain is DSGVTQTPKHLITATGQRVTLRCSPRSGDLSVYWYQQSLDQGLQFLIQYYNGEERAKGNILERFSAQQFPDLHSELNLSSLELGDSALYFCASSVGGAGGDGYTFGSGTRLTVV.

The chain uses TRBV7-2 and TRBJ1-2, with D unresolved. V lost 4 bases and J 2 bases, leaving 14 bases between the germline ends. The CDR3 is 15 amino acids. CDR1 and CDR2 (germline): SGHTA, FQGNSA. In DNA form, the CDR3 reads TGTGCCAGCAGCTCCGCCGGGCGGGCCAACTATGGCTACACCTTC. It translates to CASSSAGRANYGYTF. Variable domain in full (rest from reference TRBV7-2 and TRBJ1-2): GAGVSQSPSNKVTEKGKDVELRCDPISGHTALYWYRQSLGQGLEFLIYFQGNSAPDKSGLPSDRFSAERTGGSVSTLTIQRTQQEDSAVYLCASSSAGRANYGYTFGSGTRLTVV.

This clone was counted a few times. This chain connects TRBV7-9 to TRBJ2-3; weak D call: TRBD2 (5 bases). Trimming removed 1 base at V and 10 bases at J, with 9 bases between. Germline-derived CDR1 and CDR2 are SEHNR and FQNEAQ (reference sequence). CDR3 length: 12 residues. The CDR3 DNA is TGTGCCAGCAGCTTAGGAGGGTTGGCGCAGTATTTT. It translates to CASSLGGLAQYF.

The CDR3, as DNA: TGTGCCGGGGGGGGCGACGGCACAGATACGCAGTATTTT. Translated: CAGGGDGTDTQYF. The J gene is TRBJ2-3, the V gene TRBV2; a weak D match, TRBD2 (7 bases). V gave up 11 bases and J gave up 1 base, with 13 bases separating them. CDR1 and CDR2 (germline): SNHLY, FYNNEI. The CDR3 is made up of 13 amino acids.

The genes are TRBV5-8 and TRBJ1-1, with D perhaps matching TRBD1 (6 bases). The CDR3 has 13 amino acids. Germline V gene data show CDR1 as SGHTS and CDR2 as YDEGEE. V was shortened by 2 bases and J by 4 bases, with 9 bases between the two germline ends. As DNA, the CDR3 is TGTGCCAGCAGCTTTACAGGGAGCACTGAAGCTTTCTTT. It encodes CASSFTGSTEAFF. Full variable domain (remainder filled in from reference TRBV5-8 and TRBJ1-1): EAGVTQSPTHLIKTRGQQATLRCSPISGHTSVYWYQQALGLGLQFLLWYDEGEERNRGNFPPRFSGRQFPNYSSELNVNALELEDSALYLCASSFTGSTEAFFGQGTRLTVV.